The rows below give T cell receptor beta chains drawn from one sample of a study of OX40 agonist ivuxolimab in advanced cancers. The repertoire was sequenced with immunoSEQ multiplex PCR; TCRdb's copy has only in-frame clones and lacks some. This table has about 120,000 clones, roughly 95% appearing once. The sequenced sample was CD4+ or CD8+ T cells sorted from blood, obtained in a trial of the OX40 agonist ivuxolimab. The source of these receptors is an adult with an advanced solid tumor such as melanoma, head and neck, liver or kidney cancer. Each CDR3 is given with its conserved first and last residue. A D gene is named only where the DNA matches it firmly. Only some rows state a clone size, as once, few, many or a class for expanded clones.

NA	TRBV12-5	once	TRBJ2-5	TGTGCTAGTGGTCCCGCGTTAGGTCGTGGGGAGGAGACCCAGTACTTC	CASGPALGRGEETQYF
NA	TRBV7-2	NA	TRBJ1-4	TGTGCCAGCAGCCTTCTGCAGTTTCGGGATGAAAAACTGTTTTTT	CASSLLQFRDEKLFF
NA	TRBV7-2	NA	TRBJ2-5	TGTGCCAGCAGCTTAGAATTGACCGGATACGGCCAAGAGACCCAGTACTTC	CASSLELTGYGQETQYF
TRBD2	TRBV19	NA	TRBJ2-7	TGTGCCAGTAGCCGCAATGGACTAGCGGGGTTCGAGCAGTACTTC	CASSRNGLAGFEQYF
NA	TRBV30	NA	TRBJ1-1	TGTGCCTGGAGGGGGCTCAAAGGAGGGCCTTCTGAAGCTTTCTTT	CAWRGLKGGPSEAFF
TRBD1	TRBV2	NA	TRBJ1-6	TGTGCCATACTCCGGACAGGGAGGAATTCACCCCTCCACTTT	CAILRTGRNSPLHF
NA	TRBV7-9	NA	TRBJ2-1	TGTGCCAGCAGCTTATCTGGCCCTCCCAGTAGGAGCTCCTACAATGAGCAGTTCTTC	CASSLSGPPSRSSYNEQFF
TRBD1	TRBV6-6	once	TRBJ1-2	TGTGCCAGCAGATCCGACAGGGCAGAGGGCTACACCTTC	CASRSDRAEGYTF
TRBD1	TRBV19	NA	TRBJ1-5	TGTGCCAGTAGTTCTTTCGAGGACAGGGGCCTCATTCGCTATCAGCCCCAGCATTTT	CASSSFEDRGLIRYQPQHF
NA	TRBV28	NA	TRBJ1-2	TGTGCCAGCAGTTTATTTACCAATAACTATGGCTACACCTTC	CASSLFTNNYGYTF
NA	TRBV5-8	NA	TRBJ2-1	TGTGCCAGCAGCCCCTGGGGGGCATCAAACAATGAGCAGTTCTTC	CASSPWGASNNEQFF
TRBD2	TRBV7-2	NA	TRBJ2-5	TGTGCCAGCAGCCTGACTAGCGGGCGCCAAGAGACCCAGTACTTC	CASSLTSGRQETQYF
TRBD1	TRBV2	NA	TRBJ1-5	TGTGCCAGCAGTGCTGGGGGACAGGGGACTCAGCCCCAGCATTTT	CASSAGGQGTQPQHF
TRBD1	TRBV27	NA	TRBJ1-2	TGTGCCAGCAGGGCCGAACGTTCGACAGGGAGGAATGGCTACACCTTC	CASRAERSTGRNGYTF
NA	TRBV27	NA	TRBJ2-3	TGTGCCAGCAGACGGACCTTAACTGGGGATACGCAGTATTTT	CASRRTLTGDTQYF
TRBD2	TRBV27	NA	TRBJ2-3	TGTGCCAGCAGCCCAAGACTAGCGGGGGCCTCATCCCTTCGCACAGATACGCAGTATTTT	CASSPRLAGASSLRTDTQYF
TRBD2	TRBV19	NA	TRBJ2-3	TGTGCCAGTAGTGCACCGACTAGCGGCCCTCGCACAGATACGCAGTATTTT	CASSAPTSGPRTDTQYF
NA	TRBV19	NA	TRBJ2-7	TGTGCCAGTAGTACAGGGACGGTGGGCGAGCAGTACTTC	CASSTGTVGEQYF
TRBD2	TRBV12-5	NA	TRBJ2-1	TGTGCTAGTGGTTTCGGGCGGGGGGAGCAGTTCTTC	CASGFGRGEQFF
NA	TRBV28	NA	TRBJ1-5	TGTGCCAGCAGTGGTGGTGGGCAGGGCAATCAGCCCCAGCATTTT	CASSGGGQGNQPQHF